Below are 21 T cell receptor beta chains sequenced from a single sample in a study of cytomegalovirus exposure and HLA in healthy donors. Sequencing used immunoSEQ multiplex PCR; TCRdb keeps in-frame clones, though not all of them. In the table there are more than 85,000 clones, approximately 95% of which are singletons. The specimen sequenced was PBMCs. The receptors shown here come from a woman in her 30s in good health and CMV-seropositive.

The CDR3 is CASSFQRSYEQYF. The CDR3, as DNA: TGTGCCAGCAGCTTCCAGAGGTCCTACGAGCAGTACTTC. This chain uses TRBV5-4 with TRBJ2-7; D gene unclear. Trimming stripped 2 bases from V and 1 base from J, with 7 bases between. Germline CDR1 SGHNT, CDR2 YYREEE (reference sequence). The CDR3 sequence is 13 residues long.

The V call is TRBV10-3, the J call TRBJ2-5; 7 bases match TRBD1. There are 16 residues in the CDR3. Germline values: CDR1 ENHRY, CDR2 SYGVKD. With 3 bases clipped from V and 0 bases from J, the junction kept 7 bases outside the gene matches. CDR3 residues: CAISDSGQMYQETQYF. The CDR3 region has the DNA TGTGCCATCAGTGACTCGGGACAGATGTACCAAGAGACCCAGTACTTC.

This sequence joins TRBV27 and TRBJ2-7; 7 nucleotides match TRBD1. This CDR3 spans 13 amino acids. The ends lost 3 bases at V and 8 bases at J; junction bases unmatched: 7. Per the germline V gene, CDR1 is MNHEY and CDR2 is SMNVEV (reference sequence). DNA for the CDR3: TGTGCCAGCAGTTTCAGGGGGACCCCTCAGCAGTACTTC. Its protein product is CASSFRGTPQQYF.

The chain couples TRBV10-1 to TRBJ2-3; D is unresolved. Germline V gene sequence: CDR1 WNHNN, CDR2 SYGVQD (reference sequence). V dropped 7 bases and J dropped 6 bases, with 8 bases sitting between them. The CDR3 runs 11 residues. CDR3 coding DNA: TGCGCCAGCAAATCCGGGGATACGCAGTATTTT. Protein: CASKSGDTQYF.

The rearrangement uses TRBV28 and TRBJ2-5, with TRBD1 matching 10 bases. V was pared by 6 bases and J by 5 bases, with 21 bases of the junction left unmatched. This CDR3 spans 19 amino acids. Germline assignment: CDR1 MDHEN and CDR2 SYDVKM. The chain's CDR3 is CASSTLTGGVAVLRETQYF. The CDR3 coding sequence is TGTGCCAGCAGCACGTTGACAGGGGGCGTAGCCGTTTTGCGGGAGACCCAGTACTTC.

The chain couples TRBV28 to TRBJ1-2, with no clear D. V lost 2 bases to trimming and J lost 1 base, with 14 bases between them. Germline V CDR1 and CDR2: MDHEN, SYDVKM. The CDR3 sequence is 16 residues long. In nucleotides, the CDR3 is TGTGCCAGCAGTTTAATTGAACAGCAGCTTAACTATGGCTACACCTTC. This codes for CASSLIEQQLNYGYTF.

The CDR3 coding sequence is TGTGCCAGCAGTACAAATCAGGGGAGAAGCACCGGGGAGCTGTTTTTT. As protein: CASSTNQGRSTGELFF. The V call is TRBV2, the J call TRBJ2-2; possibly TRBD1 for D (6 bases). V was clipped by 5 bases and J by 4 bases, with 17 bases between them. Germline V gene sequence: CDR1 SNHLY, CDR2 FYNNEI. The CDR3 loop spans 16 amino acids.

Worth noting for this clone: One end of the junction does not line up with germline, which may come from a read error. V is TRBV4-3 and J is TRBJ1-2; no definite D call. CDR3 length: 13 amino acids. CDR1 and CDR2 from the germline V gene are LGHNA and YSLEER. The CDR3 region is CASSQDAEKSPCF. CDR3 nucleotide sequence: TGCGCCAGCAGCCAAGATGCTGAGAAGAGCCCCTGCTTC.

This rearrangement joins TRBV11-3 to TRBJ2-3; 7 bases are shared with TRBD2. V shed 3 bases, J shed 4 bases, and the junction held 13 bases outside the gene matches. The CDR3 loop spans 17 amino acids. Germline V gene data show CDR1 as SGHNT and CDR2 as YENEEA. CDR3 protein: CASSLEFAGVVADTQYF. Written as DNA, the CDR3 is TGTGCCAGCAGCTTGGAGTTCGCGGGAGTCGTTGCAGATACGCAGTATTTT. The variable domain in full, completed from reference TRBV11-3 and TRBJ2-3, reads EAGVVQSPRYKIIEKKQPVAFWCNPISGHNTLYWYLQNLGQGPELLIRYENEEAVDDSQLPKDRFSAERLKGVDSTLKIQPAELGDSAVYLCASSLEFAGVVADTQYFGPGTRLTVL.

This sequence joins TRBV5-1 and TRBJ2-2, with 7 bases aligning to TRBD1. The CDR3 extends over 14 amino acids. V shed 9 bases, J shed 0 bases, and the junction held 5 bases outside the gene matches. Germline V CDR1 and CDR2: SGHRS, YFSETQ. DNA for the CDR3: TGCGCCACATCGGACAGGACGAACACCGGGGAGCTGTTTTTT. Translation: CATSDRTNTGELFF.

This clone was counted a few times. This sequence joins TRBV9 and TRBJ1-2; D is perhaps TRBD1 (5 bases). Germline V gene data show CDR1 as SGDLS and CDR2 as YYNGEE. Trimming pared 2 bases from V and 4 bases from J, leaving 9 bases between. The CDR3 totals 13 residues. The CDR3 nucleotides are TGTGCCAGCAGCGTTCGCCAGGGCTATGGCTACACCTTC. Translated: CASSVRQGYGYTF.

The table lists this clone with a count of one. The CDR3 DNA sequence: TGTGCCAGCAAGAGGGGGGGACAGGGGGCCATGAACACTGAAGCTTTCTTT. This encodes CASKRGGQGAMNTEAFF. The chain couples TRBV27 to TRBJ1-1, with TRBD1 matching 12 bases. The V segment lost 7 bases and the J segment 0 bases; nucleotides outside the gene matches: 9. Germline-derived CDR1 and CDR2 are MNHEY and SMNVEV (reference sequence). The CDR3 consists of 17 residues.

The rearrangement links TRBV6-6 to TRBJ2-1; D unclear. Deletions cut 6 bases from V and 0 bases from J, with 12 bases between. The CDR3 is 15 amino acids. Germline CDR1 is MNHNY and CDR2 is SVGAGI (reference sequence). CDR3 DNA: TGTGCCAGCAGCCAACTACCAAGCTCCTACAATGAGCAGTTCTTC. Translating it yields CASSQLPSSYNEQFF.

The V gene is TRBV7-6, the J gene TRBJ2-1; D is perhaps TRBD2 (6 bases). The CDR3 extends over 16 amino acids. V was clipped by 5 bases and J by 2 bases, with 16 bases between them. CDR1 and CDR2 from the germline V gene are SGHVS and FNYEAQ. CDR3 in amino acids: CASSHPMGGTYNEQFF. The CDR3 DNA sequence: TGTGCCAGCAGCCACCCAATGGGGGGTACCTACAATGAGCAGTTCTTC.

V and J are TRBV18 and TRBJ2-5, with 8 bases identical to TRBD2. V was pared by 0 bases and J by 0 bases, with 15 bases of the junction left unmatched. Germline CDR1 KGHSH, CDR2 LQKENI. The CDR3 has 20 residues. DNA for the CDR3: TGTGCCAGCTCACCACCGTTGGGCGGGAGGACTTTTTCCCACCAAGAGACCCAGTACTTC. Its translation: CASSPPLGGRTFSHQETQYF.

The chain joins TRBV30 to TRBJ2-1; D is uncertain. Germline CDR1 reads GTSNPN; CDR2 reads SVGIG (reference sequence). Between the trimmed V and J ends, which lost 0 bases and 0 bases, there was a span of 12 bases. This CDR3 contains 16 residues. The CDR3 bases are TGTGCCTGGAGTGTATCACGCACGAGCTCCTACAATGAGCAGTTCTTC. This sequence encodes CAWSVSRTSSYNEQFF.

V and J are TRBV6-1 and TRBJ1-1; a weak D match, TRBD1 (6 bases). Germline-derived CDR1 and CDR2 are MNHNS and SASEGT. V was cut by 6 bases and J by 1 base, with 6 bases left in between. The CDR3 has 12 amino acids. CDR3 sequence: CASRTGNTEAFF. CDR3 DNA: TGTGCCAGCAGGACAGGGAACACTGAAGCTTTCTTT.

This clone was seen only once. The J gene is TRBJ2-1, the V gene TRBV5-1; weak D call: TRBD1 (5 bases). The ends were cut back, 5 bases at V and 6 bases at J, with 24 bases in the middle. From germline, CDR1 is SGHRS and CDR2 YFSETQ. The CDR3 covers 17 residues. CDR3 DNA sequence: TGCGCCAGCAGTAGTGGAAGGGGCCCATCTTTTGGCAATGAGCAGTTCTTC. It encodes CASSSGRGPSFGNEQFF.

The rearrangement links TRBV13 to TRBJ2-7; tentatively, D is TRBD1 (6 bases). This CDR3 contains 12 residues. Germline V CDR1 and CDR2: PRHDT, FYEKMQ (reference sequence). Deletions cut 0 bases from V and 12 bases from J, with 12 bases between. CDR3 nucleotides: TGTGCCAGCAGCTTAGGGACAGGCCTTTTGTACTTC. This encodes CASSLGTGLLYF.

This clone occurred once. This rearrangement joins TRBV10-2 to TRBJ1-1; a weak D match, TRBD1 (5 bases). The germline CDR1 and CDR2 sequences are WSHSY and SAAADI. The V and J ends lost 6 bases and 8 bases respectively, with 16 bases between them. CDR3 length: 13 residues. The CDR3, as DNA: TGCGCCAGCAGGAGCAGACAGTCCTACGAAGCTTTCTTT. It codes for CASRSRQSYEAFF.

This clone was detected a few times. This chain joins TRBV18 and TRBJ2-7; 9 bases match TRBD2. The CDR3 spans 15 residues. The germline CDR1 and CDR2 sequences are KGHSH and LQKENI. V was clipped by 3 bases and J by 2 bases; unmatched bases: 5. Here the CDR3 reads CASSPPTSGAYEQYF. The CDR3, as DNA: TGTGCCAGCTCACCCCCGACTAGCGGAGCCTACGAGCAGTACTTC.